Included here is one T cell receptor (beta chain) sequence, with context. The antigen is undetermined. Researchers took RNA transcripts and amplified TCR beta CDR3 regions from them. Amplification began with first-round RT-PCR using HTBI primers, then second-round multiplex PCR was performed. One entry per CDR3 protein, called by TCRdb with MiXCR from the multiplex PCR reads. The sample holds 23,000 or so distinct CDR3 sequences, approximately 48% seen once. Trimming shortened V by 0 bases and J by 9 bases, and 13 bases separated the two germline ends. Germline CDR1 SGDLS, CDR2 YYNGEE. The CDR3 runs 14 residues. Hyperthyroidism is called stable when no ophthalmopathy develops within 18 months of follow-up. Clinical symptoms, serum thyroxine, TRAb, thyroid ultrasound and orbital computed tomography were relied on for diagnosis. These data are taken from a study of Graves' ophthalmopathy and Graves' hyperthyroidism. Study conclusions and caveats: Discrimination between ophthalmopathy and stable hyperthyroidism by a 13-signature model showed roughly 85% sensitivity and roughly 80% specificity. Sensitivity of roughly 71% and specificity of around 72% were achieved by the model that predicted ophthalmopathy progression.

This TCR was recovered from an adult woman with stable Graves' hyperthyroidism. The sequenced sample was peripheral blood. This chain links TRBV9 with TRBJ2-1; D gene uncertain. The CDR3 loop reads CASSVEGLNTEQFF. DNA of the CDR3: TGTGCCAGCAGCGTAGAAGGGTTGAACACTGAGCAGTTCTTC.